Here is one TCR beta chain with its context. The germline CDR1 and CDR2 sequences are GTSNPN and SVGIG (reference sequence). Trimming took off 2 bases at V and 3 bases at J, with 20 bases between the two ends. This CDR3 has 17 amino acids. This table comes from immunoSEQ multiplex PCR, and its TCRdb copy is limited to in-frame clones, with some not included. The sample shows fewer than 1.8 million clones, approximately 98.5% of them seen only once. These data belong to a study of shared clonotypes between healthy human individuals. About the study: Two women and three men aged 18 to 49 made up the donors. Per donor, three plates held CD4 naive cells, three held CD4 memory, two held CD8 naive and one held CD8 memory.

The V gene is TRBV30, the J gene TRBJ1-5; tentative D call: TRBD1 (5 bases). The sequence was collected from a man aged 30-40 years in good health. The sample taken for sequencing was naive CD4+ T cells sorted from blood. The subset here: CD45RA+ positively selected. The CDR3 spells CAWSTEAAGRINQPQHF. For the CDR3, the DNA is TGTGCCTGGAGTACCGAGGCGGCAGGGAGGATCAATCAGCCCCAGCATTTT.